This T cell receptor beta chain is drawn from a study of identical twins. TCRdb re-called the 5' RACE reads with MiXCR, one entry per CDR3 protein. Of around 220,000 distinct CDR3 sequences listed, 11% to 15% are singletons. The study's findings and limits: Twins showed weaker excess sharing in their beta out-of-frame sequences.

The CDR3 runs 16 residues. With 6 bases removed from V and 0 bases from J, the gap between germline ends came to 18 bases. The V gene's germline CDR1 is KGHSH and CDR2 LQKENI. For this clonotype: Its antigen remains unknown.

Input material: memory (CD45RO+) T cells sorted from blood. The V gene is TRBV18, the J gene TRBJ2-7; D gene uncertain. The receptor was derived from a woman between 18 and 30 years old in good health. Here the CDR3 reads CASSRIRATFSYEQYF. The DNA of the CDR3 is TGTGCCAGCTCCCGGATACGGGCCACCTTCTCCTACGAGCAGTACTTC.